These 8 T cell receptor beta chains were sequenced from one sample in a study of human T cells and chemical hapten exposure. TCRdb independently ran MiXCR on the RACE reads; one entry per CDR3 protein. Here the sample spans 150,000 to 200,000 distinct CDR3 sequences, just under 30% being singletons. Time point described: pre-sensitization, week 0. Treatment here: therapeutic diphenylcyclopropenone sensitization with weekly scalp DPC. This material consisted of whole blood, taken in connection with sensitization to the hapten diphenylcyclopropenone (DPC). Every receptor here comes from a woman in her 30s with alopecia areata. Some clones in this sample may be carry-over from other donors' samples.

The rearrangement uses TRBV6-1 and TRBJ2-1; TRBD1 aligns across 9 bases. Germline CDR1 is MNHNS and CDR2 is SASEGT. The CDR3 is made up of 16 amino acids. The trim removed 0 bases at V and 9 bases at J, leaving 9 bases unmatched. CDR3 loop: CASSEAGQGRRSEQFF. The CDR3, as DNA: TGTGCCAGCAGTGAAGCAGGACAGGGGAGGCGAAGTGAGCAGTTCTTC.

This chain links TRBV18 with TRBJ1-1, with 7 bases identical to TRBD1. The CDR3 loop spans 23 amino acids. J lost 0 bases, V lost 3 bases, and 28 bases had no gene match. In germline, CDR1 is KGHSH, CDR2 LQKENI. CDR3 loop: CASSPFSGGRGASSNSMNTEAFF. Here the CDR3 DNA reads TGTGCCAGCTCACCTTTTTCCGGGGGCAGGGGGGCCTCTTCCAACTCGATGAACACTGAAGCTTTCTTT.

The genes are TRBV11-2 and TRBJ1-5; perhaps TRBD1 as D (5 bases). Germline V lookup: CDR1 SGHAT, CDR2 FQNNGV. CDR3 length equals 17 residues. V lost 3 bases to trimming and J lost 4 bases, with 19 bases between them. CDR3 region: CASSLGPGNEGNQPQHF. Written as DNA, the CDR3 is TGTGCCAGCAGCTTGGGGCCGGGGAACGAGGGGAATCAGCCCCAGCATTTT. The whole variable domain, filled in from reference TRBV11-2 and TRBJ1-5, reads EAGVAQSPRYKIIEKRQSVAFWCNPISGHATLYWYQQILGQGPKLLIQFQNNGVVDDSQLPKDRFSAERLKGVDSTLKIQPAKLEDSAVYLCASSLGPGNEGNQPQHFGDGTRLSIL.

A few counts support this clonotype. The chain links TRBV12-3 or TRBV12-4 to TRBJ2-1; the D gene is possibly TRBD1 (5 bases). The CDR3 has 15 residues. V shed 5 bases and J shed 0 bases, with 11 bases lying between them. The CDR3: CASSHDSYSYNEQFF. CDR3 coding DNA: TGTGCCAGCAGTCACGACAGCTACTCCTACAATGAGCAGTTCTTC.

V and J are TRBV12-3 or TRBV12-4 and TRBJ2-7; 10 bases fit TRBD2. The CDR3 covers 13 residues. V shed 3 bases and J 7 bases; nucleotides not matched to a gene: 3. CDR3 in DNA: TGTGCCAGCAGTTTCCCACTAGCGGGGGAGCAGTACTTC. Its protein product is CASSFPLAGEQYF.

CDR3: CASSLTTAPNYEQYF. The CDR3 DNA follows: TGTGCCAGCAGTCTCACGACTGCCCCGAACTACGAGCAGTACTTC. V and J are TRBV6-5 and TRBJ2-7; no definite D call. Trimming shortened V by 5 bases and J by 3 bases, and 17 bases separated the two germline ends. CDR3 length equals 15 residues. The germline CDR1 and CDR2 sequences are MNHEY and SVGAGI.

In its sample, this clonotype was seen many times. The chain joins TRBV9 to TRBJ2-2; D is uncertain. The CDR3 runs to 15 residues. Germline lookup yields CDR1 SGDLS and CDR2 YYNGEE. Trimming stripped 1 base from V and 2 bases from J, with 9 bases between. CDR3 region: CASSVRTANTGELFF. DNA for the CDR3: TGTGCCAGCAGCGTAAGAACAGCTAACACCGGGGAGCTGTTTTTT.

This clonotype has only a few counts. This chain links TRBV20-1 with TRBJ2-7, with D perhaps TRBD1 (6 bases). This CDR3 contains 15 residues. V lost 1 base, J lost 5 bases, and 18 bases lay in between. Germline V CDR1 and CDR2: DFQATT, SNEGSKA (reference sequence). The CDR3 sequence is CSARAIGQSANEQYF. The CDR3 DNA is TGCAGTGCTAGAGCGATTGGACAGTCCGCCAACGAGCAGTACTTC.